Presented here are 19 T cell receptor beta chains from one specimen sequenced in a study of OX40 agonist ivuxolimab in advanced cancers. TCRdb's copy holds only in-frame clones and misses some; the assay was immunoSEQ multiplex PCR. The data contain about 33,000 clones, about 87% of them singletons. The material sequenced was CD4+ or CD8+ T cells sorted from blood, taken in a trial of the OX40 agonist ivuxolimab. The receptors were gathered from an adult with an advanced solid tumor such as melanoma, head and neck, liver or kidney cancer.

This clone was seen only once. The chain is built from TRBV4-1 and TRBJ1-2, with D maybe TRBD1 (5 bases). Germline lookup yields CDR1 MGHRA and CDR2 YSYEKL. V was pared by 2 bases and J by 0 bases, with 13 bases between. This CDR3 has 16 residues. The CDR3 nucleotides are TGCGCCAGCAGCCAACGGTTCCCAGGGTCTAACTATGGCTACACCTTC. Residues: CASSQRFPGSNYGYTF.

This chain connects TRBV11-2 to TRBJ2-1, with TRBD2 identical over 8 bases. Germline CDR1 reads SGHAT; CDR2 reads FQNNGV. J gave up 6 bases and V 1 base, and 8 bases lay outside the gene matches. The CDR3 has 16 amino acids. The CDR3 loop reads CASSLVGSGGPNEQFF. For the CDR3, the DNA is TGTGCCAGCAGCTTAGTAGGGAGCGGGGGCCCCAATGAGCAGTTCTTC.

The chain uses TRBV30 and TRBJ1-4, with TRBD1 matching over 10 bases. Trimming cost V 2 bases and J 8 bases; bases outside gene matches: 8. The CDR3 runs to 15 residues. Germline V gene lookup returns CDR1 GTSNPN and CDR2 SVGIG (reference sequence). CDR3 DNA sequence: TGTGCCTGGAGTTACCCCGGGACAGGGGAGGAAAAACTGTTTTTT. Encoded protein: CAWSYPGTGEEKLFF.

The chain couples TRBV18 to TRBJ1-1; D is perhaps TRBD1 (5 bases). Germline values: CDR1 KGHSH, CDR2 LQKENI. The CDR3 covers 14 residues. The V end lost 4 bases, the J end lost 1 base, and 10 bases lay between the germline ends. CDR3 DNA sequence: TGTGCCAGCTCACTGGCAGGGTCGAACACTGAAGCTTTCTTT. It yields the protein CASSLAGSNTEAFF.

This CDR3 reads CSVEGRLANTEAFF. The CDR3 DNA reads as TGCAGCGTTGAGGGACGTTTGGCGAACACTGAAGCTTTCTTT. The V call is TRBV29-1, the J call TRBJ1-1, with a possible D match to TRBD1 (5 bases). This CDR3 has 14 residues. CDR1 is SQVTM and CDR2 is ANQGSEA in the germline V gene. Trimming left V 3 bases short and J 1 base short, with 12 bases between.

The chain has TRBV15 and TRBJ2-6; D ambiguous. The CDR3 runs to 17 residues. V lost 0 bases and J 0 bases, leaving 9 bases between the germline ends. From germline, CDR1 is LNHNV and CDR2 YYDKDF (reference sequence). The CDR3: CATSRDRRPSGANVLTF. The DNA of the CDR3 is TGTGCCACCAGCAGAGATCGGCGGCCCTCTGGGGCCAACGTCCTGACTTTC.

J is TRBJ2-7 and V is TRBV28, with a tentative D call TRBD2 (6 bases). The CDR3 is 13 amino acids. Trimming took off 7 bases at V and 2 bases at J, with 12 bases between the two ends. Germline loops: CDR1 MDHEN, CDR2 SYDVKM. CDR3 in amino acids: CASKGGYTYEQYF. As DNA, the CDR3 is TGTGCCAGCAAGGGAGGCTACACCTACGAGCAGTACTTC. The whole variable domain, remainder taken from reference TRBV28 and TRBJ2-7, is DVKVTQSSRYLVKRTGEKVFLECVQDMDHENMFWYRQDPGLGLRLIYFSYDVKMKEKGDIPEGYSVSREKKERFSLILESASTNQTSMYLCASKGGYTYEQYFGPGTRLTVT.

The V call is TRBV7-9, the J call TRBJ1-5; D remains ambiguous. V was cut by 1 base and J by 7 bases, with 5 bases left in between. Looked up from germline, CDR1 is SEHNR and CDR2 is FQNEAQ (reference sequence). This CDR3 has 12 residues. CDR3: CASSLDGQPQHF. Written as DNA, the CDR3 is TGTGCCAGCAGCTTAGATGGACAGCCCCAGCATTTT.

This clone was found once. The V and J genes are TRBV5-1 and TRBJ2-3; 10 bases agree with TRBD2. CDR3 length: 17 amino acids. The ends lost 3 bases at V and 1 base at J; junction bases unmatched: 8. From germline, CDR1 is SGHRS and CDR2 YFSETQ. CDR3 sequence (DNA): TGCGCCAGCAGCTCGGTTCCTAGCGGGAGTGGCACAGATACGCAGTATTTT. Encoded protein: CASSSVPSGSGTDTQYF. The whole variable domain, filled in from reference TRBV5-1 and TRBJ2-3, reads KAGVTQTPRYLIKTRGQQVTLSCSPISGHRSVSWYQQTPGQGLQFLFEYFSETQRNKGNFPGRFSGRQFSNSRSEMNVSTLELGDSALYLCASSSVPSGSGTDTQYFGPGTRLTVL.

CDR3 loop: CASSLRLTQYF. In DNA form, the CDR3 reads TGTGCCAGCAGCTTACGCCTAACGCAGTATTTT. J is TRBJ2-3 and V is TRBV7-6; D remains unclear. In germline, CDR1 is SGHVS, CDR2 FNYEAQ. Trimming took off 2 bases at V and 9 bases at J, with 6 bases between the two ends. The CDR3 sequence is 11 residues long. Drawing the rest from reference TRBV7-6 and TRBJ2-3, the complete variable domain is GAGVSQSPRYKVTKRGQDVALRCDPISGHVSLYWYRQALGQGPEFLTYFNYEAQQDKSGLPNDRFSAERPEGSISTLTIQRTEQRDSAMYRCASSLRLTQYFGPGTRLTVL.

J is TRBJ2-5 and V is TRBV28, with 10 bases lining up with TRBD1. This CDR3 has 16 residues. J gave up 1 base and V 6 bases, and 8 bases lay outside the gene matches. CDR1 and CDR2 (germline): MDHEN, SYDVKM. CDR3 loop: CASSPLGTGAQETQYF. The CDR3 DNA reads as TGTGCCAGCAGCCCCTTGGGGACAGGGGCCCAAGAGACCCAGTACTTC.

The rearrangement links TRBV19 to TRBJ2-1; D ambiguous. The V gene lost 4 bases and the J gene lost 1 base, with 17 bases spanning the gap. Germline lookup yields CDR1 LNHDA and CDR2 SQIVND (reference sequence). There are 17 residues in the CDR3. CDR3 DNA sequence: TGTGCCAGTAGTAGACATTACGGTACGAGTTCCTACAATGAGCAGTTCTTC. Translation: CASSRHYGTSSYNEQFF. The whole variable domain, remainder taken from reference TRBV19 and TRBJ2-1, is DGGITQSPKYLFRKEGQNVTLSCEQNLNHDAMYWYRQDPGQGLRLIYYSQIVNDFQKGDIAEGYSVSREKKESFPLTVTSAQKNPTAFYLCASSRHYGTSSYNEQFFGPGTRLTVL.

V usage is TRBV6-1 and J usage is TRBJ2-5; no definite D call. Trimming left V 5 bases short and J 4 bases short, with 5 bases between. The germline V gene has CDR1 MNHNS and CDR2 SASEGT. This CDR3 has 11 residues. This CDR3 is CASSLGETQYF. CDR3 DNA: TGTGCCAGCAGTTTGGGAGAGACCCAGTACTTC.

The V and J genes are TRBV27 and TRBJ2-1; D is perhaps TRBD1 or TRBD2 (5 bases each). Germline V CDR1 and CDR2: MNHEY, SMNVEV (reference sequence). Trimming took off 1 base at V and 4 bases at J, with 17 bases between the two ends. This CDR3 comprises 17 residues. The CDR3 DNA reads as TGTGCCAGCAGTTTATTGGGACCCCGGACAAGATACAATGAGCAGTTCTTC. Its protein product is CASSLLGPRTRYNEQFF.

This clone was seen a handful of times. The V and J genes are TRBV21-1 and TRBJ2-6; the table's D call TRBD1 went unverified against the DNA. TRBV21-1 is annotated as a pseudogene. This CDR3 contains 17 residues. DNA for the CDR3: TGTGCCAGCAGCGGGTCGGGACAGCTCTCTGGGGCCAACGTCCTGACTTTC. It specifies CASSGSGQLSGANVLTF.

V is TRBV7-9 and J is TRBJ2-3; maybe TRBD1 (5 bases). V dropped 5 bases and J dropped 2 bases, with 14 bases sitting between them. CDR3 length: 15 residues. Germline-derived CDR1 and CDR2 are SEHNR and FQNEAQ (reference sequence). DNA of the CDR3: TGTGCCAGCAGCCCCCGGAACAGGCCCACAGATACGCAGTATTTT. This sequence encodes CASSPRNRPTDTQYF.

CDR3: CASSLETGRGGELFF. The CDR3, as DNA: TGTGCCAGCAGCTTAGAGACAGGGAGAGGCGGGGAGCTGTTTTTT. The chain recombines TRBV7-9 with TRBJ2-2; 7 bases line up with TRBD1. CDR1 and CDR2 from the germline V gene are SEHNR and FQNEAQ (reference sequence). Germline trimming cut 1 base from V and 7 bases from J; bases unmatched to any gene: 6. The CDR3 sequence is 15 residues long.

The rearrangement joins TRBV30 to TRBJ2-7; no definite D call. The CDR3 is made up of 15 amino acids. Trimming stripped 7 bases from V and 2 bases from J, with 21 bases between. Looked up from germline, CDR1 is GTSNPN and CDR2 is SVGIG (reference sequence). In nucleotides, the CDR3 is TGTGCCTTAAAACGCCTATATCATAATACCTACGAGCAGTACTTC. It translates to CALKRLYHNTYEQYF. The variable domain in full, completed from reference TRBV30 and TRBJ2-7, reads SQTIHQWPATLVQPVGSPLSLECTVEGTSNPNLYWYRQAAGRGLQLLFYSVGIGQISSEVPQNLSASRPQDRQFILSSKKLLLSDSGFYLCALKRLYHNTYEQYFGPGTRLTVT.

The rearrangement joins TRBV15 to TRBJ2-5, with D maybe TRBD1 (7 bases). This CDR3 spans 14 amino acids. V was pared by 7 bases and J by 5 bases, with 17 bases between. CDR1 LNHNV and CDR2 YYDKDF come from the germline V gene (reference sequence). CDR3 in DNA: TGTGCCACCACGGAGGGGGCGCGGTCGGAGACCCAGTACTTC. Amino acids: CATTEGARSETQYF.